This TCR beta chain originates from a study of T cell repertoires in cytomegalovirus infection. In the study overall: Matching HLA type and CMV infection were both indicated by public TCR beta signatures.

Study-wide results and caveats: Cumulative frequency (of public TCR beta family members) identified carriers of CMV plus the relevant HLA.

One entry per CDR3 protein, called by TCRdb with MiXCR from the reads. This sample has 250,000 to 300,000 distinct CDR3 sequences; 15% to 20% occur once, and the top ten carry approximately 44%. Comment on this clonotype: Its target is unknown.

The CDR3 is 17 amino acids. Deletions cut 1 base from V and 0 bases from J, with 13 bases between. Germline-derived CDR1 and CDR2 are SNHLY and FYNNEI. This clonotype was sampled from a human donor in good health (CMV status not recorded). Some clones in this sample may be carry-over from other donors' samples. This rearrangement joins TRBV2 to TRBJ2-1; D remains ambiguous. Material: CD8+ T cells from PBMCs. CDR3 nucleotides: TGTGCCAGCAGTGAAGATGGTGGACCGAGCTCCTACAATGAGCAGTTCTTC. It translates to CASSEDGGPSSYNEQFF.